The 24 T cell receptor beta chains given below trace back to one sample, sequenced in a study of cytomegalovirus exposure and HLA in healthy donors. In the PCR, 60 Vbeta and 13 Jbeta primers were used. Produced via immunoSEQ multiplex PCR; TCRdb's table is partial and in-frame only. This table holds about 140,000 clones, 65% to 80% found once. Input material: PBMCs. The receptor set was obtained from a male donor in good health and CMV-seropositive.

The rearrangement links TRBV9 to TRBJ2-1; 11 bases map to TRBD2. This CDR3 contains 18 residues. The ends lost 0 bases at V and 10 bases at J; junction bases unmatched: 15. The germline gives CDR1 SGDLS, CDR2 YYNGEE. The CDR3 DNA reads TGTGCCAGCAGCGTAGTTGGCCATGTGCTAGCGGGAGGAGGGGAGCAGTTCTTC. This gives the protein CASSVVGHVLAGGGEQFF.

The V gene is TRBV20-1, the J gene TRBJ2-5; TRBD1 matches at 7 bases. The germline V gene has CDR1 DFQATT and CDR2 SNEGSKA (reference sequence). This CDR3 spans 11 amino acids. J gave up 5 bases and V 8 bases, and 5 bases lay outside the gene matches. CDR3 sequence reads: CSIDRAETQYF. The DNA of the CDR3 is TGCAGTATTGACAGGGCGGAGACCCAGTACTTC.

V and J are TRBV4-2 and TRBJ2-7; possible D gene TRBD2, 6 bases. The CDR3 consists of 15 residues. V lost 0 bases to trimming and J lost 4 bases, with 13 bases between them. Germline loops: CDR1 LGHNA, CDR2 YNFKEQ. The CDR3 sequence is CASSQDLSRGYEQYF. The CDR3 nucleotides read TGTGCCAGCAGCCAAGACTTGAGTCGGGGGTACGAGCAGTACTTC.

The chain couples TRBV5-4 to TRBJ2-1; tentatively, D is TRBD1 (6 bases). V dropped 4 bases and J dropped 5 bases, with 10 bases sitting between them. Per the germline V gene, CDR1 is SGHNT and CDR2 is YYREEE (reference sequence). The CDR3 totals 13 residues. CDR3 nucleotides: TGTGCCAGCAGCCCAGGGACACACAATGAGCAGTTCTTC. Translated, it gives CASSPGTHNEQFF.

This clone turned up a few times. The CDR3 loop is CASSPGNYEQYF. The CDR3 nucleotides are TGTGCCAGCAGTCCGGGGAACTACGAGCAGTACTTC. V gene TRBV6-6 combines with J gene TRBJ2-7; weak D call: TRBD2 (5 bases). In germline, CDR1 is MNHNY, CDR2 SVGAGI (reference sequence). The V end lost 5 bases, the J end lost 3 bases, and 8 bases lay between the germline ends. This CDR3 contains 12 residues.

The V gene is TRBV4-2, the J gene TRBJ2-1, with D possibly being TRBD1 (6 bases). The CDR3 consists of 15 residues. Per germline, CDR1 LGHNA and CDR2 YNFKEQ. V lost 1 base, J lost 7 bases, and 14 bases lay in between. CDR3 amino acids: CASSQVNSGVNEQFF. The CDR3 region has the DNA TGTGCCAGCAGCCAAGTCAATTCAGGGGTAAATGAGCAGTTCTTC.

The rearrangement joins TRBV5-4 to TRBJ2-7; the match to TRBD2 covers 7 bases. CDR3 size: 14 residues. Germline V gene data show CDR1 as SGHNT and CDR2 as YYREEE (reference sequence). Trimming removed 4 bases from V and 5 bases from J; junction bases left unmatched: 9. The CDR3 region has the DNA TGTGCCAGCAGCCAAACTAGCGCGGGTCACGAGCAGTACTTC. This codes for CASSQTSAGHEQYF.

This sequence joins TRBV7-9 and TRBJ2-3; D is possibly TRBD1 (5 bases). The ends were cut back, 1 base at V and 2 bases at J, with 10 bases in the middle. Germline values: CDR1 SEHNR, CDR2 FQNEAQ (reference sequence). The CDR3 is 15 residues long. The CDR3 DNA reads as TGTGCCAGCAGCTTAGTTCGCAGGGTCACAGATACGCAGTATTTT. Its translation: CASSLVRRVTDTQYF.

The rearrangement joins TRBV7-9 to TRBJ2-5; D is uncertain. The J call may be faulty, since TRBJ2-7 better matches the DNA end. In germline, CDR1 is SEHNR, CDR2 FQNEAQ (reference sequence). The CDR3 spans 14 residues. This CDR3 is CASSLIAVSYEQYF. CDR3 bases: TGTGCCAGCAGCTTAATCGCGGTGAGCTACGAGCAGTACTTC.

The chain recombines TRBV5-6 with TRBJ1-2; no firm D call. Per the germline V gene, CDR1 is SGHDT and CDR2 is YYEEEE. V lost 0 bases and J 3 bases, leaving 6 bases between the germline ends. This CDR3 comprises 13 residues. CDR3 region: CASSLGPDYGYTF. The CDR3 DNA follows: TGTGCCAGCAGCTTGGGGCCTGACTATGGCTACACCTTC.

Here the CDR3 DNA reads TGCGCCAGCAGTTGGGACACTAACACGCGCTCCTACAATGAGCAGTTCTTC. Its translation: CASSWDTNTRSYNEQFF. The V and J genes are TRBV5-1 and TRBJ2-1, with D possibly being TRBD1 (6 bases). This CDR3 has 17 amino acids. Per germline, CDR1 SGHRS and CDR2 YFSETQ. The ends were cut back, 5 bases at V and 0 bases at J, with 18 bases in the middle.

This clone turned up a few times. This chain connects TRBV10-3 to TRBJ2-3, with 8 bases matching TRBD1. J was trimmed by 1 base and V by 6 bases; bases with no gene match: 6. The CDR3 extends over 15 amino acids. Germline lookup yields CDR1 ENHRY and CDR2 SYGVKD. CDR3 sequence: CAIRETGVGTDTQYF. The CDR3 nucleotides read TGTGCCATCAGGGAGACAGGGGTGGGCACAGATACGCAGTATTTT.

In DNA form, the CDR3 reads TGTGCCAGCAGCAACGCGGGGGGGCGAGAGACCCAGTACTTC. Translated: CASSNAGGRETQYF. This chain joins TRBV5-4 and TRBJ2-5; 9 bases line up with TRBD2. Per the germline V gene, CDR1 is SGHNT and CDR2 is YYREEE (reference sequence). Trimming cost V 4 bases and J 4 bases; bases outside gene matches: 5. CDR3 size: 14 residues.

This chain's CDR3 is CASSLLAGGRETQYF. CDR3 nucleotides: TGTGCCAGCAGCTTACTAGCGGGAGGTAGAGAGACCCAGTACTTC. The chain couples TRBV11-2 to TRBJ2-5, with TRBD2 identical over 11 bases. V lost 2 bases and J lost 4; bases outside the gene matches: 3. Germline V CDR1 and CDR2: SGHAT, FQNNGV. There are 15 residues in the CDR3. The whole variable domain, filled in from reference TRBV11-2 and TRBJ2-5, reads EAGVAQSPRYKIIEKRQSVAFWCNPISGHATLYWYQQILGQGPKLLIQFQNNGVVDDSQLPKDRFSAERLKGVDSTLKIQPAKLEDSAVYLCASSLLAGGRETQYFGPGTRLLVL.

The chain carries TRBV6-1 and TRBJ2-1, with D maybe TRBD2 (5 bases). Trimming removed 8 bases at V and 0 bases at J, with 11 bases between. This CDR3 is 14 amino acids long. The germline V gene has CDR1 MNHNS and CDR2 SASEGT. CDR3 DNA: TGTGCCAGCGGAGGAGCTTCCTCCTACAATGAGCAGTTCTTC. Protein product: CASGGASSYNEQFF.

The genes are TRBV27 and TRBJ1-3; 7 positions agree with TRBD1. CDR3 length equals 15 residues. Germline CDR1 reads MNHEY; CDR2 reads SMNVEV (reference sequence). J was trimmed by 3 bases and V by 4 bases; bases with no gene match: 6. The CDR3 sequence: CASSSSTGFGNTIYF. The DNA for the CDR3 is TGTGCCAGCAGTTCCTCGACAGGGTTTGGAAACACCATATATTTT.

The V and J genes are TRBV4-1 and TRBJ1-6, with D hard to call. CDR3 length: 20 amino acids. V gave up 2 bases and J gave up 8 bases, with 28 bases separating them. Germline V gene lookup returns CDR1 MGHRA and CDR2 YSYEKL. CDR3 in DNA: TGCGCCAGCAGCCAATTGATTTCGGTATCCACGCGGGTGGGATATTCACCCCTCCACTTT. The encoded protein is CASSQLISVSTRVGYSPLHF.

V gene TRBV28 combines with J gene TRBJ2-7; 9 positions match TRBD2. J gave up 4 bases and V 7 bases, and 8 bases lay outside the gene matches. The CDR3 covers 14 residues. Per the germline V gene, CDR1 is MDHEN and CDR2 is SYDVKM. CDR3 loop: CASNRLAEIYEQYF. For the CDR3, the DNA is TGTGCCAGCAATCGACTAGCGGAAATTTACGAGCAGTACTTC.

This clone was seen a few times. This rearrangement joins TRBV27 to TRBJ2-5; 7 bases map to TRBD1. CDR1 is MNHEY, CDR2 SMNVEV, per germline (reference sequence). J lost 1 base, V lost 6 bases, and 8 bases had no gene match. The CDR3 has 15 residues. CDR3 coding DNA: TGTGCCAGCAGGGCGAGGGACAGACCCCAAGAGACCCAGTACTTC. Translation gives CASRARDRPQETQYF.

The chain couples TRBV4-2 to TRBJ1-1; D perhaps matches TRBD1 (5 bases). The germline V gene has CDR1 LGHNA and CDR2 YNFKEQ. V shed 4 bases and J shed 1 base, with 16 bases lying between them. CDR3 length equals 16 residues. CDR3 sequence (DNA): TGTGCCAGCAGCCGCCTCTCAGGGCCTTCGAACACTGAAGCTTTCTTT. Its protein product is CASSRLSGPSNTEAFF.

The V and J genes are TRBV6-5 and TRBJ2-1, with 9 bases identical to TRBD1. Germline V gene sequence: CDR1 MNHEY, CDR2 SVGAGI. Losses at the gene ends were 2 bases for V and 2 bases for J; bases not matched to a gene: 1. CDR3 size: 15 residues. The CDR3 reads CASSYGQGTYNEQFF. The CDR3 DNA reads TGTGCCAGCAGTTACGGACAGGGGACCTACAATGAGCAGTTCTTC.

The rearrangement joins TRBV7-2 to TRBJ1-4, with D perhaps matching TRBD1 (6 bases). The CDR3 extends over 14 amino acids. Germline-derived CDR1 and CDR2 are SGHTA and FQGNSA. The V end was cut by 5 bases, the J end by 4 bases, with 11 bases between. The CDR3 loop reads CASSTGSHNEKLFF. The CDR3 DNA reads as TGTGCCAGCAGCACAGGGAGCCATAATGAAAAACTGTTTTTT.

This clone occurred once. CDR3 DNA sequence: TGTGCCAGCAGTAGGGAGTTGGCCTATGGCTACACCTTC. Translating gives CASSRELAYGYTF. The chain has TRBV28 and TRBJ1-2; D gene uncertain. Germline lookup yields CDR1 MDHEN and CDR2 SYDVKM. V dropped 5 bases and J dropped 4 bases, with 11 bases sitting between them. This CDR3 has 13 residues.

This clone showed up just once. The chain has TRBV7-2 and TRBJ2-7, with D maybe TRBD1 (6 bases). V was clipped by 3 bases and J by 5 bases, with 14 bases between them. Germline assignment: CDR1 SGHTA and CDR2 FQGNSA. This CDR3 spans 14 amino acids. The CDR3, as DNA: TGTGCCAGCAGCTTGACCAGGGGTTCCGACGAGCAGTACTTC. It codes for CASSLTRGSDEQYF.